Listed below are T cell receptor beta chains from one sample, sequenced in a study of cytomegalovirus exposure and HLA in healthy donors. Generated by immunoSEQ multiplex PCR, the TCRdb table keeps only in-frame clones and is missing some. Found here are 150,000 or so clones, about nine tenths of them singletons; the top ten hold roughly 6.4%. What was sequenced was PBMCs. The receptors come from a woman aged 25 to 39 in good health and CMV-seropositive. Both conserved end residues are part of each CDR3. Fields, in order: J gene, D gene, clone size, V gene, CDR3 protein, CDR3 DNA. A D gene is named only where the DNA matches it firmly. The size field is filled for only some rows; it gives once, few, many or a size class.

j_gene: TRBJ2-7
d_gene: NA
abundance: NA
v_gene: TRBV11-2
CDR3aa: CASSPRSYEQYF
CDR3nt: TGTGCCAGCAGCCCTCGGAGCTACGAGCAGTACTTC

j_gene: TRBJ2-3
d_gene: TRBD2
abundance: NA
v_gene: TRBV10-2
CDR3aa: CATAERGFSTDTQYF
CDR3nt: TGCGCGACGGCTGAGCGGGGGTTCAGCACAGATACGCAGTATTTT

j_gene: TRBJ2-1
d_gene: TRBD2
abundance: NA
v_gene: TRBV5-1
CDR3aa: CASSFAGTSYNEQFF
CDR3nt: TGCGCCAGCAGCTTTGCCGGGACTAGCTACAATGAGCAGTTCTTC

j_gene: TRBJ2-1
d_gene: NA
abundance: NA
v_gene: TRBV29-1
CDR3aa: CSAPLGSGIGSYNEQFF
CDR3nt: TGCAGCGCCCCCCTAGGTTCGGGAATAGGCTCCTACAATGAGCAGTTCTTC

j_gene: TRBJ1-6
d_gene: TRBD1
abundance: NA
v_gene: TRBV28
CDR3aa: CASSFYRTGVNSPLHF
CDR3nt: TGTGCCAGCAGTTTCTACCGCACAGGGGTAAATTCACCCCTCCACTTT

j_gene: TRBJ2-5
d_gene: TRBD1
abundance: NA
v_gene: TRBV5-1
CDR3aa: CASSVTGEETQYF
CDR3nt: TGCGCCAGCAGCGTGACAGGGGAAGAGACCCAGTACTTC

j_gene: TRBJ2-7
d_gene: TRBD2
abundance: NA
v_gene: TRBV6-5
CDR3aa: CASSFSSGGSLHEQYF
CDR3nt: TGTGCCAGCAGTTTCAGCTCTGGCGGGAGTCTTCACGAGCAGTACTTC

j_gene: TRBJ1-4
d_gene: TRBD1
abundance: NA
v_gene: TRBV5-1
CDR3aa: CASSPGTGVTNEKLFF
CDR3nt: TGCGCCAGCAGCCCGGGGACAGGGGTGACTAATGAAAAACTGTTTTTT

j_gene: TRBJ1-4
d_gene: TRBD1
abundance: NA
v_gene: TRBV6-5
CDR3aa: CASSSAGTGNEKLFF
CDR3nt: TGTGCCAGCAGTTCCGCCGGGACAGGGAATGAAAAACTGTTTTTT

j_gene: TRBJ2-7
d_gene: TRBD2
abundance: once
v_gene: TRBV4-1
CDR3aa: CASSAKTSGVYEQYF
CDR3nt: TGCGCCAGCAGCGCAAAGACTAGCGGGGTCTACGAGCAGTACTTC

j_gene: TRBJ2-2
d_gene: TRBD2
abundance: NA
v_gene: TRBV5-8
CDR3aa: CASSLLSGGADGELFF
CDR3nt: TGTGCCAGCAGCTTGCTTAGCGGGGGGGCCGACGGGGAGCTGTTTTTT

j_gene: TRBJ1-2
d_gene: NA
abundance: NA
v_gene: TRBV28
CDR3aa: CASLQHGGDYGYTF
CDR3nt: TGTGCCAGCCTCCAACACGGGGGGGACTATGGCTACACCTTC

j_gene: TRBJ2-1
d_gene: TRBD2
abundance: once
v_gene: TRBV6-5
CDR3aa: CASIPRASGGNEQFF
CDR3nt: TGTGCCAGCATCCCCCGGGCTAGCGGAGGAAATGAGCAGTTCTTC

j_gene: TRBJ2-2
d_gene: NA
abundance: once
v_gene: TRBV9
CDR3aa: CASSLSRGARELFF
CDR3nt: TGTGCCAGCAGCCTCAGCCGGGGAGCTCGTGAGCTGTTTTTT

j_gene: TRBJ1-2
d_gene: NA
abundance: NA
v_gene: TRBV5-4
CDR3aa: CASSLRGYTF
CDR3nt: TGTGCCAGCAGCTTACGGGGCTACACCTTC

j_gene: TRBJ2-5
d_gene: NA
abundance: NA
v_gene: TRBV5-5
CDR3aa: CASRGSGTQYF
CDR3nt: TGTGCCAGCAGGGGCTCTGGGACCCAGTACTTC

j_gene: TRBJ1-5
d_gene: NA
abundance: NA
v_gene: TRBV27
CDR3aa: CASSLLGRSRQPQHF
CDR3nt: TGTGCCAGCAGTTTATTGGGCCGGTCGAGACAGCCCCAGCATTTT

j_gene: TRBJ2-1
d_gene: NA
abundance: NA
v_gene: TRBV15
CDR3aa: CATSRDHPLGQFF
CDR3nt: TGTGCCACCAGCAGAGATCATCCCCTAGGGCAGTTCTTC

j_gene: TRBJ2-3
d_gene: TRBD2
abundance: NA
v_gene: TRBV6-5
CDR3aa: CAVGGSADTQYF
CDR3nt: TGTGCCGTAGGCGGGAGCGCAGATACGCAGTATTTT

j_gene: TRBJ2-7
d_gene: TRBD2
abundance: NA
v_gene: TRBV5-6
CDR3aa: CASSLGTSVAYEQYF
CDR3nt: TGTGCCAGCAGCCTCGGGACTAGCGTAGCCTACGAGCAGTACTTC

j_gene: TRBJ2-7
d_gene: NA
abundance: NA
v_gene: TRBV2
CDR3aa: CASSDQGDEQYF
CDR3nt: TGTGCCAGCAGTGATCAGGGTGACGAGCAGTACTTC

j_gene: TRBJ1-4
d_gene: NA
abundance: NA
v_gene: TRBV6-5
CDR3aa: CASSFRTTNEKLFF
CDR3nt: TGTGCCAGCAGTTTCAGGACAACTAATGAAAAACTGTTTTTT

j_gene: TRBJ2-3
d_gene: NA
abundance: NA
v_gene: TRBV18
CDR3aa: CASSLTSTDTQYF
CDR3nt: TGTGCCAGCTCTCTAACTAGCACAGATACGCAGTATTTT

j_gene: TRBJ2-7
d_gene: TRBD2
abundance: NA
v_gene: TRBV14
CDR3aa: CASSRGLAARGEQYF
CDR3nt: TGTGCCAGCAGCCGAGGACTAGCGGCGAGAGGCGAGCAGTACTTC

j_gene: TRBJ2-3
d_gene: TRBD2
abundance: NA
v_gene: TRBV4-1
CDR3aa: CASSPRTSGDTYTQYF
CDR3nt: TGCGCCAGCAGCCCAAGGACTAGCGGGGATACTTATACGCAGTATTTT

j_gene: TRBJ2-5
d_gene: TRBD1
abundance: NA
v_gene: TRBV29-1
CDR3aa: CSVADRGQETQYF
CDR3nt: TGCAGCGTTGCGGACAGGGGCCAAGAGACCCAGTACTTC

j_gene: TRBJ2-1
d_gene: TRBD2
abundance: NA
v_gene: TRBV11-2
CDR3aa: CASSLLAGGNNEQFF
CDR3nt: TGTGCCAGCAGCCTCCTAGCGGGGGGAAACAATGAGCAGTTCTTC

j_gene: TRBJ2-7
d_gene: TRBD1
abundance: once
v_gene: TRBV19
CDR3aa: CASSIITGEEQYF
CDR3nt: TGTGCCAGTAGTATCATAACAGGGGAGGAGCAGTACTTC

j_gene: TRBJ2-5
d_gene: NA
abundance: NA
v_gene: TRBV18
CDR3aa: CASSPRPIPETQYF
CDR3nt: TGTGCCAGCTCACCGCGGCCTATTCCGGAGACCCAGTACTTC

j_gene: TRBJ2-1
d_gene: NA
abundance: NA
v_gene: TRBV9
CDR3aa: CASSVTGQTQFF
CDR3nt: TGTGCCAGCAGCGTCACAGGGCAAACCCAGTTCTTC

j_gene: TRBJ2-3
d_gene: TRBD1
abundance: NA
v_gene: TRBV2
CDR3aa: CASSPGQGATDTQYF
CDR3nt: TGTGCCAGCAGCCCGGGACAGGGGGCGACAGATACGCAGTATTTT

j_gene: TRBJ2-6
d_gene: NA
abundance: NA
v_gene: TRBV6-1
CDR3aa: CASSERLAAYFSGANVLTF
CDR3nt: TGTGCCAGCAGTGAACGGTTAGCGGCGTACTTCTCTGGGGCCAACGTCCTGACTTTC

j_gene: TRBJ2-3
d_gene: TRBD2
abundance: NA
v_gene: TRBV5-4
CDR3aa: CASSLGRGGTDTQYF
CDR3nt: TGTGCCAGCAGCTTGGGTCGGGGGGGCACAGATACGCAGTATTTT